These 32 T cell receptor beta chains originate from one sample sequenced in a study of shared clonotypes between healthy human individuals. The assay was immunoSEQ multiplex PCR, and TCRdb's table has in-frame clones only and misses some. The table records more than 2 million clones, 90% to 96% of them present only once. Input material: naive CD4+ T cells sorted from blood. Described subset: CD45RA+ positively selected. The receptors were gathered from a man aged 18 to 29 in good health.

The chain has TRBV14 and TRBJ1-6, with D perhaps matching TRBD1 (5 bases). V dropped 0 bases and J dropped 4 bases, with 13 bases sitting between them. Germline CDR1 SGHDN, CDR2 FVKESK. The CDR3 totals 17 residues. In DNA form, the CDR3 reads TGTGCCAGCAGCCAAGACGCCGGGGCTACTTATAATTCACCCCTCCACTTT. Translating gives CASSQDAGATYNSPLHF.

The chain uses TRBV25-1 and TRBJ2-1; TRBD2 aligns across 11 bases. J gave up 7 bases and V 1 base, and 3 bases lay outside the gene matches. Germline loops: CDR1 MGHDK, CDR2 SYGVNS. The CDR3 is made up of 15 amino acids. CDR3 nucleotide sequence: TGTGCCAGCAGTGAATTCGGACTAGCGGGTAATGAGCAGTTCTTC. This sequence encodes CASSEFGLAGNEQFF. The complete variable domain, with remaining parts taken from reference TRBV25-1 and TRBJ2-1, reads EADIYQTPRYLVIGTGKKITLECSQTMGHDKMYWYQQDPGMELHLIHYSYGVNSTEKGDLSSESTVSRIRTEHFPLTLESARPSHTSQYLCASSEFGLAGNEQFFGPGTRLTVL.

The V and J genes are TRBV25-1 and TRBJ1-1; D remains ambiguous. V was trimmed by 11 bases and J by 1 base, leaving 14 bases between them. Germline-derived CDR1 and CDR2 are MGHDK and SYGVNS. CDR3 length: 13 residues. The CDR3 here is CAGGETGNTEAFF. In nucleotides, the CDR3 is TGTGCCGGCGGGGAAACGGGGAACACTGAAGCTTTCTTT.

This chain links TRBV10-3 with TRBJ2-1; D is perhaps TRBD1 or TRBD2 (7 bases each). The CDR3 runs 15 residues. CDR1 ENHRY and CDR2 SYGVKD come from the germline V gene. Trimming removed 8 bases from V and 3 bases from J, with 17 bases in between. CDR3 sequence reads: CAIALSGTDYNEQFF. DNA of the CDR3: TGTGCCATCGCCCTAAGCGGGACAGACTACAATGAGCAGTTCTTC.

This chain links TRBV30 with TRBJ2-2, with 10 bases that match TRBD2. V dropped 0 bases and J dropped 8; count of bases not matched to a gene: 6. In germline, CDR1 is GTSNPN, CDR2 SVGIG (reference sequence). This CDR3 is built from 15 residues. CDR3 protein: CAWSVLAGGMGELFF. DNA for the CDR3: TGTGCCTGGAGTGTATTAGCGGGGGGAATGGGGGAGCTGTTTTTT. The complete variable domain, with remaining parts taken from reference TRBV30 and TRBJ2-2, reads SQTIHQWPATLVQPVGSPLSLECTVEGTSNPNLYWYRQAAGRGLQLLFYSVGIGQISSEVPQNLSASRPQDRQFILSSKKLLLSDSGFYLCAWSVLAGGMGELFFGEGSRLTVL.

Concerning this clone itself: This CDR3 is also generated by other DNA sequences in the sample. The chain combines TRBV6-1 with TRBJ1-2; maybe TRBD1 (6 bases). The CDR3 consists of 15 residues. V dropped 3 bases and J dropped 8 bases, with 19 bases sitting between them. Germline V gives CDR1 MNHNS, CDR2 SASEGT. The CDR3 loop is CASSEGLSRGDGYTF. CDR3 nucleotide sequence: TGTGCCAGCAGTGAGGGTTTGAGCAGGGGCGACGGCTACACCTTC.

The rearrangement joins TRBV6-6 to TRBJ2-3, with D unclear. This CDR3 has 11 amino acids. CDR1 and CDR2 from the germline V gene are MNHNY and SVGAGI (reference sequence). The V end lost 7 bases, the J end lost 4 bases, and 6 bases lay between the germline ends. The CDR3, as DNA: TGTGCCAGCACCTTTGCAGATACGCAGTATTTT. Amino acids: CASTFADTQYF.

V gene TRBV19 combines with J gene TRBJ1-6; D ambiguous. CDR1 and CDR2 (germline): LNHDA, SQIVND (reference sequence). The CDR3 runs 14 residues. Trimming took 6 bases from V and 9 from J, leaving 15 bases between them. CDR3 bases: TGTGCCAGTAGAAGTCAAGTCCTTGGTTCACCCCTCCACTTT. Its translation: CASRSQVLGSPLHF. The full variable domain, rest sourced from reference TRBV19 and TRBJ1-6, is DGGITQSPKYLFRKEGQNVTLSCEQNLNHDAMYWYRQDPGQGLRLIYYSQIVNDFQKGDIAEGYSVSREKKESFPLTVTSAQKNPTAFYLCASRSQVLGSPLHFGNGTRLTVT.

This chain joins TRBV4-3 and TRBJ2-7; perhaps D is TRBD1 or TRBD2 (6 bases each). CDR1 and CDR2 from the germline V gene are LGHNA and YSLEER. V was shortened by 2 bases and J by 2 bases, with 13 bases between the two germline ends. This CDR3 contains 15 residues. CDR3 region: CASSQFSGGTYEQYF. CDR3 DNA: TGCGCCAGCAGCCAATTCTCCGGGGGCACCTACGAGCAGTACTTC.

The chain combines TRBV10-3 with TRBJ2-7; possible D gene TRBD1, 5 bases. Trimming removed 3 bases at V and 3 bases at J, with 15 bases between. The CDR3 covers 15 residues. Germline CDR1 is ENHRY and CDR2 is SYGVKD. The CDR3: CAISDSDTNLYEQYF. Here the CDR3 DNA reads TGTGCCATCAGTGATTCGGACACGAACCTCTACGAGCAGTACTTC.

The J gene is TRBJ2-7, the V gene TRBV5-4; unclear D gene. Germline CDR1 SGHNT, CDR2 YYREEE (reference sequence). Trimming removed 2 bases from V and 0 bases from J, with 9 bases in between. This CDR3 is 14 amino acids long. CDR3 residues: CASSFSASSYEQYF. In DNA, the CDR3 is TGTGCCAGCAGCTTTTCGGCGAGCTCCTACGAGCAGTACTTC.

This chain connects TRBV7-8 to TRBJ2-5, with 9 positions matching TRBD2. Germline lookup yields CDR1 SGHVS and CDR2 FQNEAQ. The V segment lost 4 bases and the J segment 5 bases; nucleotides outside the gene matches: 11. The CDR3 totals 16 residues. The CDR3 region is CASSWTWDSGSETQYF. The DNA of the CDR3 is TGTGCCAGCAGCTGGACTTGGGATAGCGGGAGCGAGACCCAGTACTTC.

The V and J genes are TRBV28 and TRBJ1-2, with D hard to call. The V gene lost 7 bases and the J gene lost 4 bases, with 13 bases spanning the gap. The CDR3 loop spans 13 amino acids. CDR1 is MDHEN and CDR2 is SYDVKM in the germline V gene. CDR3 region: CASMPGGRYGYTF. The CDR3, as DNA: TGTGCCAGCATGCCCGGCGGACGCTATGGCTACACCTTC.

The genes are TRBV5-1 and TRBJ2-2; weak D call: TRBD1 (6 bases). With 0 bases removed from V and 5 bases from J, the gap between germline ends came to 14 bases. Germline V gives CDR1 SGHRS, CDR2 YFSETQ. The CDR3 covers 16 residues. The CDR3 DNA reads as TGCGCCAGCAGCTTGGGTATTTTGGGGGCGACCGGGGAGCTGTTTTTT. Translated: CASSLGILGATGELFF.

This chain joins TRBV19 and TRBJ2-7, with D perhaps assigned TRBD1 or TRBD2 (5 bases each). Deletions cut 0 bases from V and 0 bases from J, with 12 bases between. The germline CDR1 and CDR2 sequences are LNHDA and SQIVND (reference sequence). The CDR3 consists of 16 residues. CDR3 sequence: CASSIEGTGLSYEQYF. As DNA, the CDR3 is TGTGCCAGTAGTATAGAAGGAACAGGACTCTCCTACGAGCAGTACTTC.

CDR3 in DNA: TGCGCCAGCAGCACACTCACTGGCTCCTATAATTCACCCCTCCACTTT. Translation gives CASSTLTGSYNSPLHF. This sequence joins TRBV5-1 and TRBJ1-6; D not certain. Germline V gene sequence: CDR1 SGHRS, CDR2 YFSETQ. The CDR3 has 16 amino acids. Trimming took 4 bases from V and 0 from J, leaving 11 bases between them.

The chain uses TRBV5-6 and TRBJ1-6; D not resolved. Trimming stripped 3 bases from V and 7 bases from J, with 11 bases between. CDR1 is SGHDT, CDR2 YYEEEE, per germline. The CDR3 spans 14 residues. The CDR3: CASSSTGNNSPLHF. In DNA, the CDR3 is TGTGCCAGCAGCTCCACGGGGAACAATTCACCCCTCCACTTT.

The V and J genes are TRBV30 and TRBJ1-6; 9 nucleotides agree with TRBD1. Germline V gene lookup returns CDR1 GTSNPN and CDR2 SVGIG (reference sequence). The CDR3 is 14 amino acids. V gave up 4 bases and J gave up 9 bases; unmatched junction bases: 7. CDR3 DNA sequence: TGTGCCTGGACCTTGGACAGGGGAATTTCACCCCTCCACTTT. This sequence encodes CAWTLDRGISPLHF. The complete variable domain, with remaining parts taken from reference TRBV30 and TRBJ1-6, reads SQTIHQWPATLVQPVGSPLSLECTVEGTSNPNLYWYRQAAGRGLQLLFYSVGIGQISSEVPQNLSASRPQDRQFILSSKKLLLSDSGFYLCAWTLDRGISPLHFGNGTRLTVT.

The chain employs TRBV6-1 and TRBJ1-3; a possible D gene is TRBD1 (5 bases). V lost 4 bases, J lost 3 bases, and 13 bases lay in between. Germline V CDR1 and CDR2: MNHNS, SASEGT. The CDR3 contains 15 residues. CDR3 residues: CASSAPGHHGNTIYF. In DNA, the CDR3 is TGTGCCAGCAGTGCCCCCGGACATCATGGAAACACCATATATTTT.

The J gene is TRBJ1-1, the V gene TRBV9; D uncertain. V was pared by 4 bases and J by 6 bases, with 13 bases between. In germline, CDR1 is SGDLS, CDR2 YYNGEE. CDR3 length equals 13 residues. Here the CDR3 reads CASSPRLFAEAFF. The DNA for the CDR3 is TGTGCCAGCAGCCCCAGGTTATTCGCTGAAGCTTTCTTT.

The V gene is TRBV2, the J gene TRBJ1-2, with D possibly being TRBD1 (6 bases). Trimming removed 3 bases from V and 3 bases from J, with 17 bases in between. The germline gives CDR1 SNHLY, CDR2 FYNNEI. The CDR3 has 16 amino acids. The chain's CDR3 is CASSDSAAQGYYGYTF. The CDR3 bases are TGTGCCAGCAGTGATTCAGCCGCACAGGGCTACTATGGCTACACCTTC.

The V gene is TRBV10-1, the J gene TRBJ1-3; 9 positions agree with TRBD1. The J segment lost 2 bases and the V segment lost 7 bases, leaving 6 bases of the junction unmatched. Germline-derived CDR1 and CDR2 are WNHNN and SYGVQD (reference sequence). The CDR3 sequence is 15 residues long. In nucleotides, the CDR3 is TGCGCCAGCACCCGGGGACAGGGACCTGGAAACACCATATATTTT. Amino acid sequence: CASTRGQGPGNTIYF.

V gene TRBV28 combines with J gene TRBJ1-3; 7 bases agree with TRBD1. Germline V gene data show CDR1 as MDHEN and CDR2 as SYDVKM. The CDR3 is 16 residues long. J was trimmed by 2 bases and V by 4 bases; bases with no gene match: 8. The CDR3 region has the DNA TGTGCCAGCAGTTCCCCTCCGACAGGGACTGGAAACACCATATATTTT. The encoded protein is CASSSPPTGTGNTIYF. The entire variable domain, with the rest obtained from reference TRBV28 and TRBJ1-3, is as follows: DVKVTQSSRYLVKRTGEKVFLECVQDMDHENMFWYRQDPGLGLRLIYFSYDVKMKEKGDIPEGYSVSREKKERFSLILESASTNQTSMYLCASSSPPTGTGNTIYFGEGSWLTVV.

The chain uses TRBV6-9 and TRBJ2-7; possible D gene TRBD1, 6 bases. The CDR3 extends over 19 amino acids. Deletions cut 6 bases from V and 2 bases from J, with 29 bases between. In germline, CDR1 is MNHGY, CDR2 SVAAGI. CDR3 protein: CASSPTPTQPQGPPYEQYF. The CDR3 region has the DNA TGTGCCAGCAGCCCAACCCCGACCCAACCTCAGGGGCCTCCCTACGAGCAGTACTTC.

The rearrangement joins TRBV7-2 to TRBJ2-7; 13 bases are a match to TRBD2. The CDR3 has 17 amino acids. V shed 5 bases and J 2 bases; nucleotides not matched to a gene: 9. Germline CDR1 reads SGHTA; CDR2 reads FQGNSA. The CDR3 is CASSPRTSGRSTYEQYF. In DNA, the CDR3 is TGTGCCAGCAGCCCACGGACTAGCGGGAGATCAACCTACGAGCAGTACTTC. Using reference TRBV7-2 and TRBJ2-7 for the parts outside the CDR3, the full variable domain is GAGVSQSPSNKVTEKGKDVELRCDPISGHTALYWYRQSLGQGLEFLIYFQGNSAPDKSGLPSDRFSAERTGGSVSTLTIQRTQQEDSAVYLCASSPRTSGRSTYEQYFGPGTRLTVT.

V and J are TRBV28 and TRBJ1-2; 7 nucleotides align to TRBD1. The CDR3 runs to 14 residues. J lost 3 bases, V lost 3 bases, and 4 bases had no gene match. From germline, CDR1 is MDHEN and CDR2 SYDVKM. CDR3 DNA: TGTGCCAGCAGTTTGCGGGACAGATACTATGGCTACACCTTC. As protein: CASSLRDRYYGYTF.

The chain links TRBV11-2 to TRBJ2-5; 9 bases are a match to TRBD1. CDR1 and CDR2 (germline): SGHAT, FQNNGV. The CDR3 is 16 residues long. V lost 3 bases and J lost 1; bases outside the gene matches: 6. CDR3 DNA sequence: TGTGCCAGCAGCTTCCGACAGGGGGATCTCCAAGAGACCCAGTACTTC. It encodes CASSFRQGDLQETQYF.

The V and J genes are TRBV2 and TRBJ2-5; TRBD2 matches 11 bases. The junction had 13 bases not matched to a gene; V was cut back by 5 bases and J by 5 bases. The germline V gene has CDR1 SNHLY and CDR2 FYNNEI. The CDR3 extends over 17 amino acids. The chain's CDR3 is CASSLSDSGRAGETQYF. CDR3 DNA: TGTGCCAGCAGTCTCAGTGATAGCGGGAGGGCCGGGGAGACCCAGTACTTC.

The rearrangement uses TRBV18 and TRBJ2-7, with D hard to call. Germline CDR1 KGHSH, CDR2 LQKENI. This CDR3 region has 12 residues. With 4 bases removed from V and 3 bases from J, the gap between germline ends came to 7 bases. The CDR3 sequence: CASSRDYYEQYF. For the CDR3, the DNA is TGTGCCAGCTCACGGGATTACTACGAGCAGTACTTC.

The V call is TRBV6-5, the J call TRBJ2-5, with unresolved D. Germline V gene data show CDR1 as MNHEY and CDR2 as SVGAGI. The ends were cut back, 4 bases at V and 5 bases at J, with 8 bases in the middle. The CDR3 runs to 12 residues. This CDR3 is CASSSTTETQYF. The CDR3 DNA is TGTGCCAGCAGTTCTACGACTGAGACCCAGTACTTC.

To note about this clone: This CDR3 is also generated by other DNA sequences in the sample. The V call is TRBV20-1, the J call TRBJ2-7; no clear D gene. Trimming took off 3 bases at V and 4 bases at J, with 4 bases between the two ends. CDR1 and CDR2 (germline): DFQATT, SNEGSKA (reference sequence). The CDR3 totals 10 residues. In nucleotides, the CDR3 is TGCAGTGCTAGTCAGTACGAGCAGTACTTC. This codes for CSASQYEQYF.

The V and J genes are TRBV19 and TRBJ2-3; 10 nucleotides agree with TRBD2. CDR1 and CDR2 from the germline V gene are LNHDA and SQIVND (reference sequence). CDR3 length: 16 amino acids. The junction had 6 bases not matched to a gene; V was cut back by 4 bases and J by 2 bases. CDR3 DNA sequence: TGTGCCAGTAGTAGTCTAGCGGGGGCGTCCACAGATACGCAGTATTTT. Residues: CASSSLAGASTDTQYF.